The rows below give T cell receptor beta chains drawn from one sample of a study of neurological immune-mediated disorders. Via MiXCR, TCRdb re-called the 5' RACE reads, giving one row per CDR3 protein. The sample holds approximately 100,000 distinct CDR3 sequences, about a tenth seen once. Sequenced: PBMCs. Receptor source: a female donor with HTLV-1-associated myelopathy (HAM/TSP). The CDR3 runs from the conserved cysteine through the conserved F or W. The order of the fields is CDR3 length, J gene, D gene, clone size, V gene, CDR3 protein, CDR3 DNA. The D gene is left open where the match is weak. Expanded clones are given a class, and other clones once, few, many or no size at all.

len: 11; j_gene: TRBJ1-1; d_gene: NA; abundance: many; v_gene: TRBV29-1; CDR3aa: CSARLAAEAFF; CDR3nt: TGCAGCGCCCGGCTGGCAGCTGAAGCTTTCTTT
len: 15; j_gene: TRBJ2-2; d_gene: TRBD1; abundance: many; v_gene: TRBV7-9; CDR3aa: CASSPDRAVTGELFF; CDR3nt: TGTGCCAGCAGCCCGGACAGGGCGGTAACCGGGGAGCTGTTTTTT
len: 16; j_gene: TRBJ2-2; d_gene: NA; abundance: many; v_gene: TRBV11-2; CDR3aa: CASSHSPPGQTGELFF; CDR3nt: TGTGCCAGCAGCCACAGCCCGCCTGGACAGACCGGGGAGCTGTTTTTT
len: 15; j_gene: TRBJ2-3; d_gene: TRBD2; abundance: many; v_gene: TRBV7-2; CDR3aa: CASSLEASGVDTQYF; CDR3nt: TGTGCCAGCAGCTTGGAGGCTAGCGGGGTGGATACGCAGTATTTT
len: 15; j_gene: TRBJ1-3; d_gene: NA; abundance: many; v_gene: TRBV5-1; CDR3aa: CASSWSGDTGNTIYF; CDR3nt: TGCGCCAGCAGCTGGAGTGGGGACACGGGAAACACCATATATTTT
len: 13; j_gene: TRBJ2-5; d_gene: NA; abundance: many; v_gene: TRBV5-1; CDR3aa: CASRRELQETQYF; CDR3nt: TGCGCCAGCCGCAGGGAACTTCAAGAGACCCAGTACTTC
len: 14; j_gene: TRBJ2-1; d_gene: NA; abundance: medium-sized; v_gene: TRBV29-1; CDR3aa: CSVESRGADNEQFF; CDR3nt: TGCAGCGTTGAATCCCGGGGGGCCGACAATGAGCAGTTCTTC
len: 15; j_gene: TRBJ2-1; d_gene: NA; abundance: few; v_gene: TRBV24-1; CDR3aa: CATRGGGSSYNEQFF; CDR3nt: TGTGCCACCAGGGGTGGGGGGAGCTCCTACAATGAGCAGTTCTTC
len: 14; j_gene: TRBJ2-3; d_gene: NA; abundance: many; v_gene: TRBV5-1; CDR3aa: CASSSGGRGDTQYF; CDR3nt: TGCGCCAGCAGCTCGGGGGGCCGGGGAGATACGCAGTATTTT
len: 16; j_gene: TRBJ2-7; d_gene: TRBD1; abundance: many; v_gene: TRBV3-1; CDR3aa: CASSQGGRDRADEQYF; CDR3nt: TGTGCCAGCAGCCAAGGGGGCCGGGACAGGGCCGACGAGCAGTACTTC
len: 15; j_gene: TRBJ2-6; d_gene: NA; abundance: many; v_gene: TRBV10-3; CDR3aa: CAISEPLSGANVLTF; CDR3nt: TGTGCCATCAGTGAGCCCCTCTCTGGGGCCAACGTCCTGACTTTC
len: 15; j_gene: TRBJ2-5; d_gene: TRBD2; abundance: many; v_gene: TRBV20-1; CDR3aa: CSASPASGNQETQYF; CDR3nt: TGCAGTGCTAGTCCGGCTAGCGGAAACCAAGAGACCCAGTACTTC
len: 15; j_gene: TRBJ2-5; d_gene: TRBD1; abundance: many; v_gene: TRBV10-3; CDR3aa: CAISTSGTAQETQYF; CDR3nt: TGTGCCATCAGTACTTCCGGGACAGCCCAAGAGACCCAGTACTTC
len: 14; j_gene: TRBJ1-1; d_gene: NA; abundance: many; v_gene: TRBV5-1; CDR3aa: CASSLASGSVEAFF; CDR3nt: TGCGCCAGCAGCTTGGCCTCGGGTTCGGTTGAAGCTTTCTTT
len: 23; j_gene: TRBJ2-7; d_gene: TRBD1; abundance: many; v_gene: TRBV7-9; CDR3aa: CASSPERGQGDPKNLMGPYEQYF; CDR3nt: TGTGCCAGCAGCCCAGAACGTGGACAGGGGGATCCGAAGAACCTAATGGGACCCTACGAGCAGTACTTC
len: 11; j_gene: TRBJ2-7; d_gene: NA; abundance: many; v_gene: TRBV20-1; CDR3aa: CSAKSGYEQYF; CDR3nt: TGCAGTGCCAAATCGGGCTACGAGCAGTACTTC
len: 13; j_gene: TRBJ1-1; d_gene: NA; abundance: many; v_gene: TRBV20-1; CDR3aa: CSAIRGSVTEAFF; CDR3nt: TGCAGTGCTATAAGGGGGTCGGTAACTGAAGCTTTCTTT
len: 12; j_gene: TRBJ2-1; d_gene: NA; abundance: many; v_gene: TRBV5-1; CDR3aa: CASGDGHNEQFF; CDR3nt: TGCGCCAGCGGCGACGGTCACAATGAGCAGTTCTTC
len: 13; j_gene: TRBJ2-3; d_gene: NA; abundance: many; v_gene: TRBV12-3/TRBV12-4; CDR3aa: CASSFSGLDTQYF; CDR3nt: TGTGCCAGCAGTTTTTCTGGGTTAGATACGCAGTATTTT
len: 14; j_gene: TRBJ2-7; d_gene: NA; abundance: many; v_gene: TRBV12-3/TRBV12-4; CDR3aa: CASSFRDRIYEQYF; CDR3nt: TGTGCCAGCAGTTTTCGAGACAGGATCTACGAGCAGTACTTC
len: 13; j_gene: TRBJ2-1; d_gene: NA; abundance: many; v_gene: TRBV5-1; CDR3aa: CASRTDSYNEQFF; CDR3nt: TGCGCCAGCCGTACCGACAGTTACAATGAGCAGTTCTTC
len: 15; j_gene: TRBJ2-3; d_gene: NA; abundance: many; v_gene: TRBV10-2; CDR3aa: CASNREQRSTDTQYF; CDR3nt: TGCGCCAGCAACCGGGAGCAACGGAGCACAGATACGCAGTATTTT
len: 13; j_gene: TRBJ2-7; d_gene: NA; abundance: medium-sized; v_gene: TRBV5-1; CDR3aa: CASPGQSSYEQYF; CDR3nt: TGCGCCAGCCCGGGCCAGAGCTCCTACGAGCAGTACTTC
len: 12; j_gene: TRBJ2-1; d_gene: NA; abundance: many; v_gene: TRBV27; CDR3aa: CASGRAYNEQFF; CDR3nt: TGTGCCAGCGGCAGGGCTTACAATGAGCAGTTCTTC
len: 16; j_gene: TRBJ2-7; d_gene: NA; abundance: many; v_gene: TRBV7-9; CDR3aa: CASSLAKGLSSYEQYF; CDR3nt: TGTGCCAGCAGCTTAGCTAAAGGGCTTAGCTCCTACGAGCAGTACTTC
len: 11; j_gene: TRBJ2-1; d_gene: NA; abundance: many; v_gene: TRBV6-2/TRBV6-3; CDR3aa: CASRYYNEQFF; CDR3nt: TGTGCCAGCAGATACTACAATGAGCAGTTCTTC
len: 14; j_gene: TRBJ2-4; d_gene: TRBD1; abundance: many; v_gene: TRBV5-1; CDR3aa: CASSPGQIKNIQYF; CDR3nt: TGCGCCAGCAGCCCGGGACAGATCAAAAACATTCAGTACTTC
len: 17; j_gene: TRBJ2-2; d_gene: TRBD2; abundance: many; v_gene: TRBV5-1; CDR3aa: CASSFAGLAEGTGELFF; CDR3nt: TGCGCCAGCAGCTTCGCTGGACTAGCGGAAGGCACCGGGGAGCTGTTTTTT
len: 16; j_gene: TRBJ1-1; d_gene: TRBD1; abundance: NA; v_gene: TRBV6-5; CDR3aa: CASSSVPDRVNTEAFF; CDR3nt: TGTGCCAGCAGTTCCGTCCCAGACAGGGTGAACACTGAAGCTTTCTTT
len: 16; j_gene: TRBJ2-1; d_gene: TRBD1; abundance: many; v_gene: TRBV7-9; CDR3aa: CASSLAAGTGRGGQFF; CDR3nt: TGTGCCAGCAGCTTAGCCGCAGGGACAGGGCGAGGCGGGCAGTTCTTC
len: 15; j_gene: TRBJ2-2; d_gene: NA; abundance: many; v_gene: TRBV6-2/TRBV6-3; CDR3aa: CASSYWGGSTGELFF; CDR3nt: TGTGCCAGCAGTTACTGGGGGGGCTCCACCGGGGAGCTGTTTTTT
len: 19; j_gene: TRBJ2-3; d_gene: TRBD2; abundance: many; v_gene: TRBV3-1; CDR3aa: CASSQESIYGGASADTQYF; CDR3nt: TGTGCCAGCAGCCAAGAGTCAATCTACGGGGGGGCGTCTGCTGATACGCAGTATTTT
len: 13; j_gene: TRBJ1-4; d_gene: NA; abundance: many; v_gene: TRBV5-1; CDR3aa: CASSLGGQKKLFF; CDR3nt: TGCGCCAGCAGCTTGGGCGGACAGAAAAAACTGTTTTTT
len: 13; j_gene: TRBJ2-5; d_gene: NA; abundance: many; v_gene: TRBV6-5; CDR3aa: CASSSDSEETQYF; CDR3nt: TGTGCCAGCAGTTCCGACAGTGAAGAGACCCAGTACTTC
len: 13; j_gene: TRBJ1-1; d_gene: TRBD1; abundance: many; v_gene: TRBV10-3; CDR3aa: CAIRGQGLTEAFF; CDR3nt: TGTGCCATCCGCGGACAGGGCTTAACTGAAGCTTTCTTT
len: 15; j_gene: TRBJ2-7; d_gene: TRBD2; abundance: many; v_gene: TRBV6-5; CDR3aa: CASSYSGSGAREQYF; CDR3nt: TGTGCCAGCAGTTACTCGGGTAGCGGGGCTCGGGAGCAGTACTTC
len: 14; j_gene: TRBJ2-7; d_gene: NA; abundance: many; v_gene: TRBV12-3/TRBV12-4; CDR3aa: CASRESGRAYEQYF; CDR3nt: TGTGCCAGCAGAGAGAGTGGCCGCGCCTACGAGCAGTACTTC
len: 15; j_gene: TRBJ2-1; d_gene: TRBD1; abundance: once; v_gene: TRBV30; CDR3aa: CAWSTGQGIYNEQFF; CDR3nt: TGTGCCTGGAGCACTGGACAGGGAATCTACAATGAGCAGTTCTTC
len: 14; j_gene: TRBJ1-5; d_gene: TRBD1; abundance: many; v_gene: TRBV20-1; CDR3aa: CSAYRGASNQPQHF; CDR3nt: TGCAGTGCTTACAGGGGTGCGAGCAATCAGCCCCAGCATTTT
len: 16; j_gene: TRBJ1-4; d_gene: NA; abundance: many; v_gene: TRBV5-1; CDR3aa: CASSVTPRGSNEKLFF; CDR3nt: TGCGCCAGCAGCGTCACCCCCAGGGGATCTAATGAAAAACTGTTTTTT
len: 15; j_gene: TRBJ2-3; d_gene: NA; abundance: many; v_gene: TRBV20-1; CDR3aa: CSAILGGFRTDTQYF; CDR3nt: TGCAGTGCTATTCTTGGGGGCTTCAGGACAGATACGCAGTATTTT
len: 16; j_gene: TRBJ2-2; d_gene: NA; abundance: NA; v_gene: TRBV7-9; CDR3aa: CASSLVRGLNTGELFF; CDR3nt: TGTGCCAGCAGCTTAGTTCGGGGCCTGAACACCGGGGAGCTGTTTTTT
len: 15; j_gene: TRBJ2-7; d_gene: NA; abundance: once; v_gene: TRBV20-1; CDR3aa: CSARALEGHSYEQYF; CDR3nt: TGCAGTGCTAGAGCACTAGAGGGACACTCCTACGAGCAGTACTTC
len: 14; j_gene: TRBJ2-1; d_gene: NA; abundance: many; v_gene: TRBV12-3/TRBV12-4; CDR3aa: CASRSTSSYNEQFF; CDR3nt: TGTGCCAGCAGATCTACTAGCTCCTACAATGAGCAGTTCTTC
len: 13; j_gene: TRBJ2-1; d_gene: TRBD1; abundance: many; v_gene: TRBV2; CDR3aa: CASLGNTGGQQFF; CDR3nt: TGTGCCAGCCTAGGGAACACAGGGGGCCAGCAGTTCTTC
len: 15; j_gene: TRBJ1-2; d_gene: TRBD1; abundance: few; v_gene: TRBV7-9; CDR3aa: CASSLEPGTDYGYTF; CDR3nt: TGTGCCAGCAGCTTAGAGCCCGGGACAGATTATGGCTACACCTTC
len: 15; j_gene: TRBJ2-1; d_gene: TRBD2; abundance: many; v_gene: TRBV20-1; CDR3aa: CSAPGVRGGYNEQFF; CDR3nt: TGCAGTGCCCCTGGGGTCCGGGGGGGCTACAATGAGCAGTTCTTC
len: 14; j_gene: TRBJ2-5; d_gene: TRBD1; abundance: many; v_gene: TRBV6-1; CDR3aa: CASILTGGSETQYF; CDR3nt: TGTGCCAGCATCCTAACAGGGGGGAGTGAGACCCAGTACTTC
len: 13; j_gene: TRBJ2-5; d_gene: NA; abundance: many; v_gene: TRBV7-8; CDR3aa: CASSLYPWETQYF; CDR3nt: TGTGCCAGCAGCTTATATCCCTGGGAGACCCAGTACTTC
len: 13; j_gene: TRBJ2-7; d_gene: TRBD1; abundance: many; v_gene: TRBV3-1; CDR3aa: CASSRTGSYEQYF; CDR3nt: TGTGCCAGCAGCCGGACAGGGAGCTACGAGCAGTACTTC
len: 15; j_gene: TRBJ1-1; d_gene: NA; abundance: many; v_gene: TRBV7-3; CDR3aa: CASSLMGAGNTEAFF; CDR3nt: TGTGCCAGCAGCTTGATGGGGGCTGGGAACACTGAAGCTTTCTTT
len: 13; j_gene: TRBJ1-6; d_gene: NA; abundance: many; v_gene: TRBV20-1; CDR3aa: CSARSRVNSPLHF; CDR3nt: TGCAGTGCTAGAAGCAGGGTCAATTCACCCCTCCACTTT
len: 15; j_gene: TRBJ1-3; d_gene: NA; abundance: many; v_gene: TRBV5-1; CDR3aa: CASSLSGDSGNTIYF; CDR3nt: TGCGCCAGCAGCTTATCAGGAGACTCTGGAAACACCATATATTTT
len: 15; j_gene: TRBJ2-1; d_gene: NA; abundance: many; v_gene: TRBV5-6; CDR3aa: CASSLRGTAYNEQFF; CDR3nt: TGTGCCAGCAGCTTGCGCGGGACGGCCTACAATGAGCAGTTCTTC
len: 16; j_gene: TRBJ2-7; d_gene: NA; abundance: NA; v_gene: TRBV6-1; CDR3aa: CAISAGFHGFTYEQYF; CDR3nt: TGTGCCATCAGCGCGGGTTTTCATGGTTTCACCTACGAGCAGTACTTC